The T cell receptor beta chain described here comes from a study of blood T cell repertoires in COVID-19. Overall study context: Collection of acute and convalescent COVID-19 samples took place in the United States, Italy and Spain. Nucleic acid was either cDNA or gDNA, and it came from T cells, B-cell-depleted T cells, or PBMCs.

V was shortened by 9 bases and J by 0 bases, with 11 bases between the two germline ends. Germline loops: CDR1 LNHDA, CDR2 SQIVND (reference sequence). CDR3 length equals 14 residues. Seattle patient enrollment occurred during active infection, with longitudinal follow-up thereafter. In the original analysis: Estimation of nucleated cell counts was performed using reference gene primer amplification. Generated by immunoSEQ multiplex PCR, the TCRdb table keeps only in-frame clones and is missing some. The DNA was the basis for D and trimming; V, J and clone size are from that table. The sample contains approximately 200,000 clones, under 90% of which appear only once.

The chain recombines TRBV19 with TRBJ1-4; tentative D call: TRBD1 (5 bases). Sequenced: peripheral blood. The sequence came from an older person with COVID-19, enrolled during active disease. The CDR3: CASLDISTNEKLFF. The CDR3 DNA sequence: TGTGCCAGCCTGGACATTTCAACTAATGAAAAACTGTTTTTT. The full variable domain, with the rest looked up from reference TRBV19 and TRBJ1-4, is DGGITQSPKYLFRKEGQNVTLSCEQNLNHDAMYWYRQDPGQGLRLIYYSQIVNDFQKGDIAEGYSVSREKKESFPLTVTSAQKNPTAFYLCASLDISTNEKLFFGSGTQLSVL.